The table lists the clone carrying this TCR beta chain with many counts. Antigen: not known. Exclusions: uncontrolled infection, other autoimmune disease, pregnancy, lactation. The sample is drawn from a study of T cells in Graves' hyperthyroidism and ophthalmopathy. Study findings and constraints: A model of 13 V-J features distinguished ophthalmopathy from stable hyperthyroidism. Before onset, ophthalmopathy was predicted by the model a median 6.5 months earlier. Researchers found most expanded thyroid clonotypes above 0.001 in blood as well.

Germline V CDR1 and CDR2: SGHTA, FQGNSA. The CDR3 loop spans 15 amino acids. V trimming: 5 bases; J trimming: 2 bases; junction bases outside the gene matches: 6. Regions amplified from RNA transcripts were the TCR beta CDR3 regions. The HTBI primer set drove a first-round RT-PCR of the TCR CDR3. TCRdb re-derived calls from the multiplex PCR reads in MiXCR, one entry per CDR3 protein. The repertoire holds hundreds of thousands of distinct CDR3 sequences, with 45% as singletons. Sequencing was carried out using peripheral blood or thyroid tissue (not recorded which). V is TRBV7-2 and J is TRBJ2-5, with TRBD2 identical over 9 bases. The source of this sequence is an adult man with Graves' disease, either hyperthyroidism or ophthalmopathy (not recorded which). The CDR3 coding sequence is TGTGCCAGCAGCCCGCGACTAGCGGAACAAGAGACCCAGTACTTC. Amino acids: CASSPRLAEQETQYF.